A single sample is the source of the 28 T cell receptor beta chains below, sequenced in a study of T cell repertoires in cytomegalovirus infection. Which antigens these TCRs recognize remains unknown. Using its own MiXCR run on the reads, TCRdb lists one record per CDR3 protein. The sample includes 49,000 or so distinct CDR3 sequences, roughly 19% of them seen just once. This specimen was CD8+ T cells from cultured PBMCs, taken from culture after CMV antigen stimulation. The receptors shown here come from a human donor in good health (CMV status not recorded). Some clones in this sample may be carry-over from other donors' samples.

This clonotype has at least ten counts. This chain links TRBV6-2 or TRBV6-3 with TRBJ1-1, with D hard to call. V was clipped by 2 bases and J by 1 base, with 8 bases between them. This CDR3 contains 14 residues. Looked up from germline, CDR1 is MNHEY and CDR2 is SVGEGT. CDR3 sequence reads: CASSYPSTNTEAFF. The DNA for the CDR3 is TGTGCCAGCAGTTACCCCTCGACGAACACTGAAGCTTTCTTT.

This clonotype was found many times. The chain employs TRBV7-8 and TRBJ1-5, with no clear D. This CDR3 has 14 amino acids. Germline values: CDR1 SGHVS, CDR2 FQNEAQ. Trimming stripped 5 bases from V and 0 bases from J, with 8 bases between. CDR3 DNA: TGTGCCAGCAGCAACAGATATAGCAATCAGCCCCAGCATTTT. It codes for CASSNRYSNQPQHF. Full variable domain (remainder filled in from reference TRBV7-8 and TRBJ1-5): GAGVSQSPRYKVAKRGQDVALRCDPISGHVSLFWYQQALGQGPEFLTYFQNEAQLDKSGLPSDRFFAERPEGSVSTLKIQRTQQEDSAVYLCASSNRYSNQPQHFGDGTRLSIL.

The V and J genes are TRBV5-1 and TRBJ2-5, with TRBD1 matching over 12 bases. The ends lost 1 base at V and 5 bases at J; junction bases unmatched: 9. The CDR3 is 17 amino acids. Germline V gives CDR1 SGHRS, CDR2 YFSETQ. The CDR3 loop reads CASSLTGTGGFGETQYF. CDR3 DNA sequence: TGCGCCAGCAGCTTGACTGGGACAGGGGGCTTCGGGGAGACCCAGTACTTC.

This chain uses TRBV7-3 with TRBJ2-1; D is undetermined. V gave up 6 bases and J gave up 7 bases, with 10 bases separating them. Germline-derived CDR1 and CDR2 are SGHTA and FQGTGA. CDR3 size: 12 residues. The CDR3 spells CASRNLGNEQFF. In DNA form, the CDR3 reads TGTGCCAGCAGAAATCTGGGGAATGAGCAGTTCTTC.

The genes are TRBV9 and TRBJ1-1; D call uncertain. Germline V gives CDR1 SGDLS, CDR2 YYNGEE. V shed 0 bases and J shed 5 bases, with 14 bases lying between them. This CDR3 contains 15 residues. The CDR3 sequence: CASSVEGRLGTEAFF. The CDR3 coding sequence is TGTGCCAGCAGCGTAGAGGGCAGGTTGGGTACTGAAGCTTTCTTT. The entire variable domain, with the rest obtained from reference TRBV9 and TRBJ1-1, is as follows: DSGVTQTPKHLITATGQRVTLRCSPRSGDLSVYWYQQSLDQGLQFLIQYYNGEERAKGNILERFSAQQFPDLHSELNLSSLELGDSALYFCASSVEGRLGTEAFFGQGTRLTVV.

J is TRBJ1-3 and V is TRBV2; weak D call: TRBD1 (5 bases). Trimming pared 5 bases from V and 0 bases from J, leaving 11 bases between. This CDR3 contains 15 residues. Looked up from germline, CDR1 is SNHLY and CDR2 is FYNNEI. This chain's CDR3 is CASSPGRSSGNTIYF. CDR3 DNA sequence: TGTGCCAGCAGTCCGGGACGGAGCTCTGGAAACACCATATATTTT.

The V gene is TRBV20-1, the J gene TRBJ2-7; TRBD1 agrees at 8 bases. V shed 1 base and J 0 bases; nucleotides not matched to a gene: 2. This CDR3 region has 14 residues. Germline-derived CDR1 and CDR2 are DFQATT and SNEGSKA (reference sequence). The CDR3 sequence is CSARGDRSSYEQYF. The CDR3 DNA reads as TGCAGTGCTAGAGGGGACAGGAGCTCCTACGAGCAGTACTTC.

The chain recombines TRBV12-3 or TRBV12-4 with TRBJ1-6, with 11 nucleotides matching TRBD1. CDR3 length equals 19 residues. After removal of 6 bases from V and 4 bases from J, the junction contained 14 bases not matched to a gene. CDR3 in DNA: TGTGCCAGCAGCCCTATTCCCCGGACAGGGGGCATTTATAATTCACCCCTCCACTTT. Translation gives CASSPIPRTGGIYNSPLHF.

Many counts were recorded for this clonotype. The chain has TRBV10-3 and TRBJ2-1; tentatively, D is TRBD1 or TRBD2 (5 bases each). There are 12 residues in the CDR3. Trimming pared 3 bases from V and 6 bases from J, leaving 6 bases between. CDR1 and CDR2 from the germline V gene are ENHRY and SYGVKD. The CDR3 loop reads CAISDGTNEQFF. CDR3 bases: TGTGCCATCAGTGACGGGACCAATGAGCAGTTCTTC.

This clonotype was observed at least ten times. This chain joins TRBV7-2 and TRBJ2-7; 11 bases match TRBD2. CDR1 SGHTA and CDR2 FQGNSA come from the germline V gene. The CDR3 runs to 17 residues. V dropped 7 bases and J dropped 6; count of bases not matched to a gene: 17. The CDR3 is CASTLPLAGGPAGEQYF. The CDR3 coding sequence is TGTGCCAGCACTTTACCCCTAGCGGGAGGTCCCGCGGGCGAGCAGTACTTC. Based on the CDR3 plus reference TRBV7-2 and TRBJ2-7, the full variable domain is GAGVSQSPSNKVTEKGKDVELRCDPISGHTALYWYRQSLGQGLEFLIYFQGNSAPDKSGLPSDRFSAERTGGSVSTLTIQRTQQEDSAVYLCASTLPLAGGPAGEQYFGPGTRLTVT.

In DNA form, the CDR3 reads TGTGCCAGCACAAGACAGGGACCCCTGGATGGCTACACCTTC. Amino acid sequence: CASTRQGPLDGYTF. The chain carries TRBV6-6 and TRBJ1-2, with 7 bases matching TRBD1. The V segment lost 7 bases and the J segment 6 bases; nucleotides outside the gene matches: 11. The CDR3 extends over 14 amino acids. Per the germline V gene, CDR1 is MNHNY and CDR2 is SVGAGI (reference sequence).

This clonotype was counted between two and nine times. The V and J genes are TRBV11-2 and TRBJ2-5; TRBD2 is a possible D gene (6 bases). The CDR3 length is 17 residues. Germline V gene data show CDR1 as SGHAT and CDR2 as FQNNGV. Trimming took 1 base from V and 2 from J, leaving 17 bases between them. Here the CDR3 DNA reads TGTGCCAGCAGCTTAGGGGGAGGCACGACGGGTCAAGAGACCCAGTACTTC. It specifies CASSLGGGTTGQETQYF.

This clonotype came up many times. V is TRBV20-1 and J is TRBJ2-3; D remains unclear. The CDR3 covers 17 residues. Trimming removed 0 bases from V and 2 bases from J, with 18 bases in between. CDR1 is DFQATT, CDR2 SNEGSKA, per germline (reference sequence). The CDR3 DNA follows: TGCAGTGCTAGAGATTTTAGCTCAGCCGAGAACACAGATACGCAGTATTTT. This sequence encodes CSARDFSSAENTDTQYF.

This chain connects TRBV28 to TRBJ1-1; perhaps TRBD1 as D (5 bases). This CDR3 is 17 amino acids long. Trimming pared 9 bases from V and 0 bases from J, leaving 23 bases between. Germline V gene sequence: CDR1 MDHEN, CDR2 SYDVKM. The CDR3 DNA reads TGTGCCAGTAGTCCATACAACAGTGGGGCCATGAACACTGAAGCTTTCTTT. Translated, it gives CASSPYNSGAMNTEAFF.

This clonotype was seen many times. As DNA, the CDR3 is TGTGCCAGCAGCTCTCTAGTGAACACCGGGGAGCTGTTTTTT. This gives the protein CASSSLVNTGELFF. The chain links TRBV7-9 to TRBJ2-2, with D uncertain. Germline V gene data show CDR1 as SEHNR and CDR2 as FQNEAQ (reference sequence). V was trimmed by 4 bases and J by 1 base, leaving 7 bases between them. The CDR3 contains 14 residues.

To note about this clonotype: The germline gene is not matched at one end of the junction; a read error may be the cause. The V and J genes are TRBV7-9 and TRBJ2-7, with D unclear. Germline CDR1 and CDR2: SEHNR and FQNEAQ (reference sequence). The CDR3 is made up of 12 amino acids. This CDR3 reads CANSSDGYEQYF. CDR3 bases: TGTGCCAACAGCTCGGACGGCTACGAGCAGTACTTC.

The chain recombines TRBV20-1 with TRBJ2-2, with TRBD2 matching over 8 bases. V gave up 2 bases and J gave up 2 bases; unmatched junction bases: 10. The CDR3 consists of 17 residues. Germline CDR1 is DFQATT and CDR2 is SNEGSKA (reference sequence). The CDR3 bases are TGCAGTGCTAGAAGCGGGAGTGGACCAATTAACACCGGGGAGCTGTTTTTT. Translation gives CSARSGSGPINTGELFF.

Ten or more counts support this clonotype. The chain couples TRBV6-1 to TRBJ1-5, with D unclear. From germline, CDR1 is MNHNS and CDR2 SASEGT. This CDR3 is 13 amino acids long. V gave up 3 bases and J gave up 7 bases, with 10 bases separating them. In nucleotides, the CDR3 is TGTGCCAGCAGTGACGGCAGCTGGCAGCCCCAGCATTTT. Its protein product is CASSDGSWQPQHF.

J is TRBJ2-1 and V is TRBV24-1; D uncertain. From germline, CDR1 is KGHDR and CDR2 SFDVKD. Between the trimmed V and J ends, which lost 1 base and 4 bases, there was a span of 19 bases. This CDR3 is 18 amino acids long. In DNA form, the CDR3 reads TGTGCCACCAGTGATTTAAACAGCGAACGCCGGCCTTACAATGAGCAGTTCTTC. Encoded protein: CATSDLNSERRPYNEQFF.

The table lists this clonotype with many counts. The chain couples TRBV7-2 to TRBJ1-1; D may be TRBD1 (6 bases). The germline gives CDR1 SGHTA, CDR2 FQGNSA. Trimming pared 6 bases from V and 4 bases from J, leaving 21 bases between. The CDR3 length is 16 residues. As DNA, the CDR3 is TGTGCCAGCAGTATTAGCCCAAACAGGGATACCACTGAAGCTTTCTTT. It translates to CASSISPNRDTTEAFF.

This clonotype was observed many times. This chain connects TRBV7-9 to TRBJ2-1; 8 bases map to TRBD1. The germline V gene encodes CDR1 SEHNR and CDR2 FQNEAQ (reference sequence). J lost 0 bases, V lost 4 bases, and 5 bases had no gene match. The CDR3 is 16 amino acids. The CDR3 DNA reads TGTGCCAGCAGCTCCCAGGGGGCGAGCTCCTACAATGAGCAGTTCTTC. As protein: CASSSQGASSYNEQFF.

The chain recombines TRBV7-6 with TRBJ2-3; D is possibly TRBD1 (6 bases). Germline-derived CDR1 and CDR2 are SGHVS and FNYEAQ. Trimming pared 6 bases from V and 2 bases from J, leaving 12 bases between. CDR3 length: 14 residues. The CDR3 spells CASSSRGYTDTQYF. Here the CDR3 DNA reads TGTGCCAGCAGTTCCAGGGGTTACACAGATACGCAGTATTTT. The full variable domain, with the rest looked up from reference TRBV7-6 and TRBJ2-3, is GAGVSQSPRYKVTKRGQDVALRCDPISGHVSLYWYRQALGQGPEFLTYFNYEAQQDKSGLPNDRFSAERPEGSISTLTIQRTEQRDSAMYRCASSSRGYTDTQYFGPGTRLTVL.

This clonotype was seen only a few times. The genes are TRBV10-1 and TRBJ2-3; TRBD2 agrees at 10 bases. Germline V CDR1 and CDR2: WNHNN, SYGVQD (reference sequence). The CDR3 contains 19 residues. V gave up 3 bases and J gave up 1 base; unmatched junction bases: 13. The CDR3 region has the DNA TGCGCCAGCAGTGAATCTTTGGCTAGCGGGAGATCTGGCACAGATACGCAGTATTTT. Translated, it gives CASSESLASGRSGTDTQYF.

The chain has TRBV7-4 and TRBJ2-7; 9 nucleotides match TRBD2. CDR1 is SGHVT and CDR2 is SQSDAQ in the germline V gene. V dropped 4 bases and J dropped 4; count of bases not matched to a gene: 5. This CDR3 comprises 14 residues. Here the CDR3 reads CASSYSGGTYEQYF. DNA for the CDR3: TGTGCCAGCAGCTATAGCGGGGGAACGTACGAGCAGTACTTC.

This clonotype was seen ten or more times. The V and J genes are TRBV7-9 and TRBJ1-6; TRBD1 is a possible D gene (5 bases). The CDR3 extends over 16 amino acids. Per germline, CDR1 SEHNR and CDR2 FQNEAQ (reference sequence). V lost 3 bases, J lost 8 bases, and 17 bases lay in between. CDR3 sequence (DNA): TGTGCCAGCAGCTTGTCGAGACGGGGGATACATTCACCCCTCCACTTT. Amino acid sequence: CASSLSRRGIHSPLHF.

This clonotype has a handful of counts. The chain joins TRBV9 to TRBJ2-3; TRBD1 might be the D (8 bases). The CDR3 is made up of 18 amino acids. The V end was cut by 0 bases, the J end by 0 bases, with 17 bases between. The germline V gene encodes CDR1 SGDLS and CDR2 YYNGEE. CDR3 sequence (DNA): TGTGCCAGCAGCGTAGGGACAGGGAGGGCGTCTAGCACAGATACGCAGTATTTT. Residues: CASSVGTGRASSTDTQYF.

Ten or more counts support this clonotype. This chain links TRBV11-3 with TRBJ2-6; TRBD1 aligns across 10 bases. Germline trimming cut 5 bases from V and 3 bases from J; bases unmatched to any gene: 10. Per the germline V gene, CDR1 is SGHNT and CDR2 is YENEEA. CDR3 size: 18 residues. CDR3 in amino acids: CASSPGTGASFGANVLTF. The CDR3 DNA reads as TGTGCCAGCAGCCCGGGGACAGGGGCTTCTTTTGGGGCCAACGTCCTGACTTTC.

This clonotype was counted only a few times. The V gene is TRBV4-3, the J gene TRBJ2-5, with D maybe TRBD1 (5 bases). V lost 0 bases, J lost 1 base, and 18 bases lay in between. CDR1 is LGHNA and CDR2 is YSLEER in the germline V gene. This CDR3 has 18 residues. CDR3 nucleotide sequence: TGCGCCAGCAGCCAAGAATTGTCAGGGTCCTCCCTCCAAGAGACCCAGTACTTC. Protein: CASSQELSGSSLQETQYF.